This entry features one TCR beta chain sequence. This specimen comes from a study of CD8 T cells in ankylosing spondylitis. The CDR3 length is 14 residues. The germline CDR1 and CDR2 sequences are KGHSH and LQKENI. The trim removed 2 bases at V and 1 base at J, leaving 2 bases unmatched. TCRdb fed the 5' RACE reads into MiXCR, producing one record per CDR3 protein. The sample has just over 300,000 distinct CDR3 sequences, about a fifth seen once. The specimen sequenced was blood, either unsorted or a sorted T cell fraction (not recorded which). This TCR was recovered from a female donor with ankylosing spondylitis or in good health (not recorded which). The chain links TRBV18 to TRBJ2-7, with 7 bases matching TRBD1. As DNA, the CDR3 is TGTGCCAGCTCACCAGACAGGGTTTCCTACGAGCAGTACTTC. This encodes CASSPDRVSYEQYF.